This is a list of T cell receptor beta chains from one sample in a study of T cells in Graves' hyperthyroidism and ophthalmopathy. From the multiplex PCR reads, TCRdb called clonotypes with MiXCR, one entry per CDR3 protein. The sample lists 380,000 or so distinct CDR3 sequences, roughly 14% occurring once. Sequenced: blood. The source is a man younger than 40 with Graves' hyperthyroidism that later progressed to Graves' ophthalmopathy. Both conserved end residues are part of each CDR3. The order of the fields is J gene, CDR3 length, V gene, CDR3 protein.

J gene: TRBJ2-5; CDR3 length: 14; V gene: TRBV7-8; CDR3 protein: CASSPDPATGTQYF
J gene: TRBJ2-7; CDR3 length: 17; V gene: TRBV5-1; CDR3 protein: CASSFGTGQGALSEQYF
J gene: TRBJ1-2; CDR3 length: 16; V gene: TRBV6-1; CDR3 protein: CASSSTLRGGLGGYTF
J gene: TRBJ2-3; CDR3 length: 14; V gene: TRBV3-1; CDR3 protein: CASSSGVASDTQYF
J gene: TRBJ2-1; CDR3 length: 12; V gene: TRBV30; CDR3 protein: CAWSPLPNEQFF
J gene: TRBJ2-2; CDR3 length: 15; V gene: TRBV28; CDR3 protein: CASRTGGGIGGELFF
J gene: TRBJ1-1; CDR3 length: 15; V gene: TRBV6-1; CDR3 protein: CASRPDRAWYTEAFF
J gene: TRBJ1-2; CDR3 length: 14; V gene: TRBV5-5; CDR3 protein: CASSPGKQIYGYTF
J gene: TRBJ2-1; CDR3 length: 11; V gene: TRBV7-9; CDR3 protein: CASSPFLEQFF
J gene: TRBJ2-7; CDR3 length: 15; V gene: TRBV12-3/TRBV12-4; CDR3 protein: CASSLMGGPIYEQYF
J gene: TRBJ2-5; CDR3 length: 16; V gene: TRBV2; CDR3 protein: CASSEIGLAGGETQYF
J gene: TRBJ1-2; CDR3 length: 12; V gene: TRBV29-1; CDR3 protein: CSVESVGDGYTF
J gene: TRBJ1-6; CDR3 length: 13; V gene: TRBV5-6; CDR3 protein: CASSLDLENILHF
J gene: TRBJ2-5; CDR3 length: 12; V gene: TRBV2; CDR3 protein: CASNPQAETQYF
J gene: TRBJ2-5; CDR3 length: 17; V gene: TRBV9; CDR3 protein: CASSVDYQRGGSETQYF
J gene: TRBJ1-4; CDR3 length: 18; V gene: TRBV4-1; CDR3 protein: CASSPRNGRLAGGEKLFF
J gene: TRBJ2-3; CDR3 length: 17; V gene: TRBV10-2; CDR3 protein: CASSGLAGVRSTDTQYF
J gene: TRBJ2-3; CDR3 length: 17; V gene: TRBV5-4; CDR3 protein: CASSSGPGGTSTDTQYF
J gene: TRBJ2-7; CDR3 length: 17; V gene: TRBV6-5; CDR3 protein: CASSYRTSGRGTYEQYF
J gene: TRBJ1-5; CDR3 length: 15; V gene: TRBV2; CDR3 protein: CASSFGQGGNQPQHF
J gene: TRBJ2-5; CDR3 length: 15; V gene: TRBV11-3; CDR3 protein: CASSLPGQASETQYF
J gene: TRBJ1-1; CDR3 length: 17; V gene: TRBV19; CDR3 protein: CASSTLAGQTMNTEAFF
J gene: TRBJ2-1; CDR3 length: 13; V gene: TRBV20-1; CDR3 protein: CSASERGIDEQFF
J gene: TRBJ1-4; CDR3 length: 13; V gene: TRBV2; CDR3 protein: CASSLEESLKLFF
J gene: TRBJ2-1; CDR3 length: 13; V gene: TRBV14; CDR3 protein: CASSQGSTTEQFF
J gene: TRBJ2-1; CDR3 length: 12; V gene: TRBV3-1; CDR3 protein: CASSQRYNEQFF
J gene: TRBJ1-5; CDR3 length: 14; V gene: TRBV7-2; CDR3 protein: CASSFGGVNQPQHF
J gene: TRBJ2-5; CDR3 length: 14; V gene: TRBV5-1; CDR3 protein: CASSSGLALETQYF
J gene: TRBJ1-5; CDR3 length: 15; V gene: TRBV18; CDR3 protein: CASSHRQGSNQPQHF
J gene: TRBJ1-5; CDR3 length: 17; V gene: TRBV20-1; CDR3 protein: CSAIAIGTGSSNQPQHF
J gene: TRBJ2-3; CDR3 length: 17; V gene: TRBV12-3/TRBV12-4; CDR3 protein: CASSFPQRGAGTDTQYF
J gene: TRBJ2-1; CDR3 length: 15; V gene: TRBV12-3/TRBV12-4; CDR3 protein: CASRLAGDSYNEQFF
J gene: TRBJ1-5; CDR3 length: 15; V gene: TRBV20-1; CDR3 protein: CSARDRWQVNQPQHF
J gene: TRBJ1-1; CDR3 length: 17; V gene: TRBV5-1; CDR3 protein: CASSLLVQGALNTEAFF
J gene: TRBJ1-6; CDR3 length: 13; V gene: TRBV10-1; CDR3 protein: CASSEVYNSPLHF
J gene: TRBJ2-3; CDR3 length: 15; V gene: TRBV20-1; CDR3 protein: CSARGGTSGTDTQYF
J gene: TRBJ2-7; CDR3 length: 14; V gene: TRBV19; CDR3 protein: CASSIGAEFDEQYF
J gene: TRBJ1-5; CDR3 length: 13; V gene: TRBV10-3; CDR3 protein: CAISPLTGQPQHF
J gene: TRBJ2-7; CDR3 length: 14; V gene: TRBV6-1; CDR3 protein: CASRRQGDSYEQYF
J gene: TRBJ1-2; CDR3 length: 13; V gene: TRBV28; CDR3 protein: CASTKSRIVGYTF
J gene: TRBJ1-2; CDR3 length: 15; V gene: TRBV5-1; CDR3 protein: CASSLDDRTNYGYTF